Listed here are 21 T cell receptor beta chains from one sample, sequenced in a study of blood T cell repertoires in COVID-19. Libraries were prepared by immunoSEQ multiplex PCR; TCRdb keeps only in-frame clonotypes and omits some of them. Counted here are approximately 30,000 clones, 65% to 85% occurring once; the ten biggest clones make up around half. Material for sequencing was peripheral blood. The receptor source for this set is a man aged 50 to 59 with active or convalescent COVID-19.

V is TRBV6-5 and J is TRBJ2-3; the D gene is possibly TRBD2 (5 bases). V lost 6 bases to trimming and J lost 2 bases, with 9 bases between them. CDR3 length equals 13 residues. Germline-derived CDR1 and CDR2 are MNHEY and SVGAGI. The CDR3 protein is CASRAVNTDTQYF. CDR3 bases: TGTGCCAGCAGAGCGGTGAACACAGATACGCAGTATTTT.

This clone occurred once. This sequence joins TRBV29-1 and TRBJ2-1, with TRBD1 matching 10 bases. V shed 3 bases, J shed 8 bases, and the junction held 16 bases outside the gene matches. The CDR3 has 17 amino acids. CDR1 and CDR2 (germline): SQVTM, ANQGSEA. CDR3 coding DNA: TGCAGCGTTGATCCCCGGGGCCGGGACAGGGGCTCCGATGAGCAGTTCTTC. Translated, it gives CSVDPRGRDRGSDEQFF.

The rearrangement links TRBV11-3 to TRBJ2-7, with 10 bases matching TRBD2. The CDR3 is 14 amino acids. In germline, CDR1 is SGHNT, CDR2 YENEEA. With V trimmed by 4 bases and J by 1 base, 1 base remained unmatched. The CDR3 reads CASSSLAGSYEQYF. The CDR3 DNA is TGTGCCAGCAGCTCACTAGCGGGATCCTACGAGCAGTACTTC.

The chain employs TRBV29-1 and TRBJ1-1, with unresolved D. This CDR3 region has 12 residues. Trimming stripped 6 bases from V and 0 bases from J, with 8 bases between. The germline V gene encodes CDR1 SQVTM and CDR2 ANQGSEA. This chain's CDR3 is CSVKQMNTEAFF. The CDR3 region has the DNA TGCAGCGTAAAACAGATGAACACTGAAGCTTTCTTT.

This clone has just a few counts. This rearrangement joins TRBV18 to TRBJ1-6; tentatively, D is TRBD1 (6 bases). Trimming took off 6 bases at V and 2 bases at J, with 11 bases between the two ends. Germline V gene data show CDR1 as KGHSH and CDR2 as LQKENI. CDR3 length: 15 amino acids. For the CDR3, the DNA is TGTGCCAGCTCGGCCGGACAGACCTATAATTCACCCCTCCACTTT. Its translation is CASSAGQTYNSPLHF.

The rearrangement uses TRBV6-2 or TRBV6-3 and TRBJ2-2; D call uncertain. The CDR3 has 16 residues. Trimming shortened V by 7 bases and J by 4 bases, and 19 bases separated the two germline ends. Germline V lookup: CDR1 MNHEY, CDR2 SVGEGT. This chain's CDR3 is CASTPLAPQVTGELFF. Here the CDR3 DNA reads TGTGCCAGCACCCCATTGGCGCCCCAGGTCACCGGGGAGCTGTTTTTT.

The CDR3 loop is CASSPRTSGRDIQYF. The CDR3 nucleotides read TGTGCCAGCTCACCACGGACTAGCGGGAGAGACATTCAGTACTTC. The genes are TRBV18 and TRBJ2-4; 13 bases align to TRBD2. Germline CDR1 is KGHSH and CDR2 is LQKENI. CDR3 length: 15 residues. The V and J ends lost 1 base and 8 bases, in that order; junction bases with no gene match: 2.

The V call is TRBV25-1, the J call TRBJ2-1, with 9 nucleotides matching TRBD2. Trimming cost V 3 bases and J 9 bases; bases outside gene matches: 3. The CDR3 sequence is 13 residues long. Germline V gene lookup returns CDR1 MGHDK and CDR2 SYGVNS. This chain's CDR3 is CASSETSGGEQFF. CDR3 DNA: TGTGCCAGCAGTGAGACTAGCGGTGGTGAGCAGTTCTTC.

The genes are TRBV14 and TRBJ2-7; the D gene is possibly TRBD2 (5 bases). CDR3 length equals 14 residues. With 1 base removed from V and 4 bases from J, the gap between germline ends came to 11 bases. Germline V CDR1 and CDR2: SGHDN, FVKESK. CDR3 in amino acids: CASSQAFGVYEQYF. CDR3 bases: TGTGCCAGCAGCCAAGCTTTCGGGGTATACGAGCAGTACTTC.

The chain has TRBV7-3 and TRBJ2-6; no definite D call. This CDR3 region has 15 residues. CDR1 SGHTA and CDR2 FQGTGA come from the germline V gene. V was shortened by 1 base and J by 2 bases, with 6 bases between the two germline ends. Here the CDR3 reads CASSLISAGANVLTF. The CDR3, as DNA: TGTGCCAGCAGCTTAATCAGTGCTGGGGCCAACGTCCTGACTTTC.

In nucleotides, the CDR3 is TGTGCCAGCAGCCAAGTTGAGGACCAAGAGACCCAGTACTTC. Amino acids: CASSQVEDQETQYF. This rearrangement joins TRBV4-2 to TRBJ2-5; D gene uncertain. V lost 1 base, J lost 0 bases, and 6 bases lay in between. This CDR3 has 14 residues. CDR1 is LGHNA and CDR2 is YNFKEQ in the germline V gene.

The chain recombines TRBV5-4 with TRBJ2-7; 9 bases map to TRBD1. V was clipped by 4 bases and J by 6 bases; unmatched bases: 5. The CDR3 extends over 13 amino acids. Germline lookup yields CDR1 SGHNT and CDR2 YYREEE (reference sequence). CDR3 coding DNA: TGTGCCAGCAGCAATACAGGGGGCGGCGAGCAGTACTTC. This codes for CASSNTGGGEQYF.

The chain is built from TRBV7-9 and TRBJ2-5; 8 bases line up with TRBD1. Germline CDR1 and CDR2: SEHNR and FQNEAQ (reference sequence). This CDR3 spans 16 amino acids. After removal of 5 bases from V and 1 base from J, the junction contained 9 bases not matched to a gene. The CDR3 loop reads CASSPRQGSSQETQYF. DNA for the CDR3: TGTGCCAGCAGCCCACGACAGGGGAGTAGCCAAGAGACCCAGTACTTC.

This clone was seen only a few times. This chain connects TRBV10-1 to TRBJ1-1; 7 bases fit TRBD1. The V gene's germline CDR1 is WNHNN and CDR2 SYGVQD (reference sequence). The CDR3 is made up of 14 amino acids. The trim removed 5 bases at V and 2 bases at J, leaving 5 bases unmatched. DNA for the CDR3: TGCGCCAGCAGTCCCGGACAGGCAAACACTGAAGCTTTCTTT. This gives the protein CASSPGQANTEAFF.

The sample holds a few counts of this clone. The gene calls are TRBV30 and TRBJ2-7; TRBD2 matches at 7 bases. V was pared by 3 bases and J by 3 bases, with 2 bases of the junction left unmatched. CDR3 length equals 12 residues. In germline, CDR1 is GTSNPN, CDR2 SVGIG (reference sequence). CDR3 region: CAWSGGSYEQYF. DNA of the CDR3: TGTGCCTGGAGCGGCGGGAGCTACGAGCAGTACTTC. Together with reference TRBV30 and TRBJ2-7, the CDR3 gives the full variable domain: SQTIHQWPATLVQPVGSPLSLECTVEGTSNPNLYWYRQAAGRGLQLLFYSVGIGQISSEVPQNLSASRPQDRQFILSSKKLLLSDSGFYLCAWSGGSYEQYFGPGTRLTVT.

The chain recombines TRBV6-5 with TRBJ1-2; 11 bases are shared with TRBD1. Losses at the gene ends were 2 bases for V and 5 bases for J; bases not matched to a gene: 7. The CDR3 sequence is 16 residues long. Germline CDR1 and CDR2: MNHEY and SVGAGI. CDR3 in DNA: TGTGCCAGCAGTTACCTTCGGACAGGGGGCGGTTATGGCTACACCTTC. Protein: CASSYLRTGGGYGYTF.

The V gene is TRBV5-6, the J gene TRBJ2-7, with D tentatively TRBD1 (7 bases). Germline V gene sequence: CDR1 SGHDT, CDR2 YYEEEE. The length of the CDR3 is 14 residues. V was pared by 5 bases and J by 6 bases, with 18 bases between. The CDR3 region is CASRRQGGLSEQYF. The CDR3 DNA follows: TGTGCCAGCAGACGACAGGGAGGATTGAGCGAGCAGTACTTC.

This chain uses TRBV9 with TRBJ1-1, with 8 bases matching TRBD1. CDR1 is SGDLS and CDR2 is YYNGEE in the germline V gene. This CDR3 contains 12 residues. V was pared by 4 bases and J by 5 bases, with 1 base of the junction left unmatched. The DNA for the CDR3 is TGTGCCAGCAGCACAGGGGGTACTGAAGCTTTCTTT. Protein: CASSTGGTEAFF.

In its sample, this clone is large. The gene calls are TRBV9 and TRBJ2-2; TRBD1 matches 10 bases. The trim removed 3 bases at V and 4 bases at J, leaving 6 bases unmatched. This CDR3 comprises 16 residues. Germline V gene data show CDR1 as SGDLS and CDR2 as YYNGEE. The CDR3 DNA reads as TGTGCCAGCAGCGCCGGCGGGACAGGGGCCACCGGGGAGCTGTTTTTT. It is translated as CASSAGGTGATGELFF. The variable domain in full, with the rest retrieved from reference TRBV9 and TRBJ2-2, is DSGVTQTPKHLITATGQRVTLRCSPRSGDLSVYWYQQSLDQGLQFLIQYYNGEERAKGNILERFSAQQFPDLHSELNLSSLELGDSALYFCASSAGGTGATGELFFGEGSRLTVL.

V gene TRBV29-1 combines with J gene TRBJ1-2; 8 bases match TRBD1. Trimming took 4 bases from V and 2 from J; bases not matched to a gene: 9. CDR1 is SQVTM, CDR2 ANQGSEA, per germline. The CDR3 has 15 amino acids. The CDR3 loop reads CSVGGGRTGNYGYTF. In DNA, the CDR3 is TGCAGCGTTGGGGGGGGCAGGACAGGGAACTATGGCTACACCTTC.

The V call is TRBV24-1, the J call TRBJ2-3, with D possibly TRBD1 on 5 matching bases. The germline CDR1 and CDR2 sequences are KGHDR and SFDVKD. CDR3 length: 12 residues. Trimming took off 0 bases at V and 9 bases at J, with 6 bases between the two ends. The CDR3 DNA reads TGTGCCACCAGTGATTTGGCAGGGACGCAGTATTTT. As protein: CATSDLAGTQYF.